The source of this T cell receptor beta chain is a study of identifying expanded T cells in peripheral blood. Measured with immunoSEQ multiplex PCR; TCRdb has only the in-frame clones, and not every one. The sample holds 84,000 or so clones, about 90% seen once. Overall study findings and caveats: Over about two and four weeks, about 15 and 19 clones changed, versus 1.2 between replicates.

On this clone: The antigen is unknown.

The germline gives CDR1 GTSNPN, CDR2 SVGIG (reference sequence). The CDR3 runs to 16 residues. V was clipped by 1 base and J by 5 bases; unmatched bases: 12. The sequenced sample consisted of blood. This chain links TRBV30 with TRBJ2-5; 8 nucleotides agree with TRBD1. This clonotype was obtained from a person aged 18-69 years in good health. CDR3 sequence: CAWSAGQGGQKETQYF. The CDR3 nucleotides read TGTGCCTGGAGTGCAGGACAGGGCGGGCAAAAGGAGACCCAGTACTTC.